The clone carrying this T cell receptor (beta chain) is a singleton in its sample. Per the study methods: From reference gene primer amplification, estimates of nucleated cell counts were derived. Produced via immunoSEQ multiplex PCR; TCRdb's table is partial and in-frame only. D and trimming come from the DNA, and the V and J calls and clone size come from that table. Found here are under 200,000 clones, roughly 80% of them singletons; the top ten hold 12% to 15%. The CDR3 consists of 14 residues. V gave up 2 bases and J gave up 5 bases, with 13 bases separating them. Germline CDR1 and CDR2: KGHSH and LQKENI. The sample is drawn from a study of blood T cell repertoires in COVID-19. Study as a whole: There were acute and convalescent COVID-19 samples, and they came from the United States, Italy and Spain. PBMCs, B-cell-depleted T cells, or T cells provided the cDNA or gDNA that made up the material.

The chain links TRBV18 to TRBJ2-7; D possibly corresponds to TRBD1 (6 bases). Sequenced material: peripheral blood. The TCR sequence derives from a young man with active or convalescent COVID-19. The CDR3 region has the DNA TGTGCCAGCTCACCAATTAGCAGGGGCCACGAGCAGTACTTC. It yields the protein CASSPISRGHEQYF.